This T cell receptor (beta chain) was identified during a study of blood T cells in healthy people across ages (dated by TCRdb to about 2015). General notes on the study: In model experiments, roughly one uniquely barcoded TCR beta cDNA molecule per two T cells was captured by template switching. Using the same blood draw, the study looked at two additional independent replicas of 1 million unique cDNA reads for two donors, one aged 18 to 30 and the other aged 80 or older. The study measured age-related changes in TCR beta repertoire diversity using deep sequencing normalized with unique cDNA molecular identifiers. Donors of different ages were randomly distributed across sequencing lanes to avoid experimental bias. The donors were split into four age groups: young (average 16 years), middle-aged (39), aged (62) and long-lived (more than 80). Results and caveats for the whole study, not just this receptor: Bulk unsorted PBMC profiling prevented conclusive comparison of naive and antigen-experienced compartments. Because the CMV infection status of the donors was unknown, age-related changes in expanded clonotypes may potentially have been confounded. A strong correlation was found between observed TCR beta diversity and the percentage of naive T cells measured by flow cytometry. Observed TCR beta diversity per million T cells fell roughly linearly with age, and a significant reduction was already apparent by age roughly 40. Estimates of total diversity from one million sequenced T cells were regarded as lower bounds and underestimates. Compared with the aged group, the long-lived group had more naive CD4+ T cells, fewer expanded clones and increased TCR diversity, suggesting age selection.

The 40 or so donors, aged about 6 to 95 years, were systemically healthy Caucasian individuals from Russia. Around 9.9 milliliters of peripheral blood were collected from each donor into EDTA-treated Vacutainer tubes. PBMCs were isolated by Ficoll-Paque density-gradient centrifugation, with at least 6 million obtained per sample. Total RNA, at least 5 micrograms per sample, was extracted from PBMCs with Trizol reagent. For every donor, an aliquot of PBMCs went through flow cytometry to measure the percentages of naive CD45RAhigh/CD27high T cells. This clonotype was seen many times. The target of this receptor is not known. It has no much larger one-base neighbor in the sample; base qualities were not kept. The CDR3 sequence holds 16 residues, the cysteine and phenylalanine included. Just CDR3 DNA is preserved here, 48 bases in frame from base 1. The junction carries 18 bases between V and J, which are trimmed by 6 bases and 3 bases respectively.

Library preparation used 5' RACE. Sequenced on an Illumina HiSeq 2500. A second 7 to 11 cycle PCR used a sample-barcoded 5' primer and a J-beta primer mix. Each TCR beta cDNA molecule received a unique molecular identifier from a template-switch 5' adaptor carrying 12 random nucleotides. At least 2.5 million CDR3-containing paired-end reads were obtained from each sample. All of the RNA was converted into first-strand cDNA using the Mint cDNA synthesis kit, with a TRBC-specific oligonucleotide serving as the primer. Following uracil-DNA glycosylase treatment, a first 18-cycle PCR with universal primers M1SS and BC2_uni_R was performed on all cDNA. For the original study's pipeline: Normalization of each sample was performed by random selection of 1 million high-quality reads, each carrying a distinct molecular identifier. Reads sharing molecular identifiers were discarded rather than binned into consensus sequences. MiTCR, with a Q25 quality threshold and the strictest error-elimination algorithm, was used for CDR3 identification, clonotype clustering and error correction. Lower-bound total TCR beta diversity was estimated with a nonparametric unseen species model using Euler transformation. TCRdb reprocessing: public reads trimmed at Q25 with fastp, clones called with MiXCR, in-frame beta chains kept. A single entry per CDR3 protein holds the most common genes and DNA from its merged rows. TCRdb, not the original authors, processed these V and J calls. The sample data list some 1.5 million distinct CDR3 sequences, and approximately 28% of these were observed just once. Roughly 8% of the sample lies in the top ten.

Sequencing was done on a sample of blood. This clonotype was obtained from a woman younger than 45 in good health. The chain links TRBV12-3 or TRBV12-4 with TRBJ2-4, and possibly TRBD1, on 7 matching bases. The CDR3 has the sequence CASRALGQGGKNIQYF. The DNA reads as follows: TGTGCCAGCAGGGCCCTCGGGCAGGGGGGCAAAAACATTCAGTACTTC.